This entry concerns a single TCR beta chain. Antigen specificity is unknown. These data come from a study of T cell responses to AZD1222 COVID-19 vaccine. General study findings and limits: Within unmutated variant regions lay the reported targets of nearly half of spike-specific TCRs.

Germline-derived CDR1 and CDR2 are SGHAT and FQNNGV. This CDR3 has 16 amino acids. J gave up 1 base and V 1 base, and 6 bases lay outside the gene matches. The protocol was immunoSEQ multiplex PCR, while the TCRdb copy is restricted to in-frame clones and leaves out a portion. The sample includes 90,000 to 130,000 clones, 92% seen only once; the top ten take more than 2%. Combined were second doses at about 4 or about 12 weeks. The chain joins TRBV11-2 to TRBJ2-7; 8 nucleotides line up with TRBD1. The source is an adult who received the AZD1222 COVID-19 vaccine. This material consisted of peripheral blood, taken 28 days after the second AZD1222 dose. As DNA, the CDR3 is TGTGCCAGCAGCTTAGGTCCAGGGGGCGCTTCCTACGAGCAGTACTTC. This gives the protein CASSLGPGGASYEQYF.